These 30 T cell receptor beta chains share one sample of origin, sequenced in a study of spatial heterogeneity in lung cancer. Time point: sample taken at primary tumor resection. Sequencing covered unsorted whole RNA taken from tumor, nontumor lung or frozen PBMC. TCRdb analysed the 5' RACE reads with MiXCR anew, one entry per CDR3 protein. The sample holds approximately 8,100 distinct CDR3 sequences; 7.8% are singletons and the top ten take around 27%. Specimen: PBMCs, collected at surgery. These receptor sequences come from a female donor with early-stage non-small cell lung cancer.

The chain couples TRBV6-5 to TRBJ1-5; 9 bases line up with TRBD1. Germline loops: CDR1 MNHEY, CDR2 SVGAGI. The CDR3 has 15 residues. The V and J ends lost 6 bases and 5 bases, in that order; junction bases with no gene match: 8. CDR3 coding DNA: TGTGCCAGCAGGTCCGGGACAGGGTTCGATCAGCCCCAGCATTTT. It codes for CASRSGTGFDQPQHF.

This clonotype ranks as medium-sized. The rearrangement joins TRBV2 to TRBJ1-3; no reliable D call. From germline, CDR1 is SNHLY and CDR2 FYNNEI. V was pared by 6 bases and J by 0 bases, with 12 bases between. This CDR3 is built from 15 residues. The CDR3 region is CASRDGSNSGNTIYF. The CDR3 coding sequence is TGTGCCAGCAGGGACGGTTCCAACTCTGGAAACACCATATATTTT.

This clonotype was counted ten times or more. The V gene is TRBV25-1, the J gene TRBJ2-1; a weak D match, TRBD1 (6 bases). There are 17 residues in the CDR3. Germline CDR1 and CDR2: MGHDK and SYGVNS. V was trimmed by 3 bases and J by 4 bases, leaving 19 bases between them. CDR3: CASSEGATGAIYNEQFF. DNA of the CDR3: TGTGCCAGCAGTGAGGGGGCTACTGGGGCGATATACAATGAGCAGTTCTTC. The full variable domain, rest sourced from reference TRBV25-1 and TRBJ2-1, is EADIYQTPRYLVIGTGKKITLECSQTMGHDKMYWYQQDPGMELHLIHYSYGVNSTEKGDLSSESTVSRIRTEHFPLTLESARPSHTSQYLCASSEGATGAIYNEQFFGPGTRLTVL.

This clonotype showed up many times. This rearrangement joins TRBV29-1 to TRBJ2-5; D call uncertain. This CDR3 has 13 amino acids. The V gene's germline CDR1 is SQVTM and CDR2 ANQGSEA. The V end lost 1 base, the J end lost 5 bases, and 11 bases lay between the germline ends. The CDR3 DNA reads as TGCAGCGTTGAAGGGCCCAACGGGGAGACCCAGTACTTC. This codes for CSVEGPNGETQYF.

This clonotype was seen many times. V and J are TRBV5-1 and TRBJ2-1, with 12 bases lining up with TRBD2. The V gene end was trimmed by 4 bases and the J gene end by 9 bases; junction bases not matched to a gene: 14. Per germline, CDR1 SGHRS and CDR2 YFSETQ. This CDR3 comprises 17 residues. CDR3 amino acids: CASSVRSTSGGKGEQFF. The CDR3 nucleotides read TGCGCCAGCAGCGTAAGATCGACTAGCGGGGGCAAAGGTGAGCAGTTCTTC.

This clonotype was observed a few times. The CDR3 spells CASSGGAILAEAFF. The CDR3 DNA is TGTGCCAGCAGCGGGGGGGCGATCCTCGCCGAAGCTTTCTTT. The rearrangement joins TRBV7-9 to TRBJ1-1; tentatively, D is TRBD1 (6 bases). The germline V gene encodes CDR1 SEHNR and CDR2 FQNEAQ (reference sequence). This CDR3 has 14 amino acids. V was shortened by 5 bases and J by 8 bases, with 18 bases between the two germline ends.

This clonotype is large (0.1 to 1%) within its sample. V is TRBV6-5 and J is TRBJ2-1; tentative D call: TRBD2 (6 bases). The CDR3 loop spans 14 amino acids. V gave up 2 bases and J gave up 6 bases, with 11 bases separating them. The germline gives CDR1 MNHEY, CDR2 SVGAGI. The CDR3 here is CASSYRRGGNEQFF. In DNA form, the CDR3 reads TGTGCCAGCAGTTACCGACGGGGAGGCAATGAGCAGTTCTTC.

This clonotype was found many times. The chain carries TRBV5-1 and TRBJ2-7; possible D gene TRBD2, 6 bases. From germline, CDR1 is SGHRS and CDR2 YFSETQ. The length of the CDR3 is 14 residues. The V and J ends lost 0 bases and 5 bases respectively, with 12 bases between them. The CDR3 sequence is CASSLDPTSDEQYF. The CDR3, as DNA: TGCGCCAGCAGCTTGGACCCGACTAGTGACGAGCAGTACTTC.

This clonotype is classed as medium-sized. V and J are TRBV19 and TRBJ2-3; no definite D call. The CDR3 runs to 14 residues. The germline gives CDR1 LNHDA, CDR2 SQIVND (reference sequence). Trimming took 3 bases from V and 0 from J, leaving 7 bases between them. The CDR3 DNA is TGTGCCAGTAGTATTTACGGGAGCACAGATACGCAGTATTTT. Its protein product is CASSIYGSTDTQYF.

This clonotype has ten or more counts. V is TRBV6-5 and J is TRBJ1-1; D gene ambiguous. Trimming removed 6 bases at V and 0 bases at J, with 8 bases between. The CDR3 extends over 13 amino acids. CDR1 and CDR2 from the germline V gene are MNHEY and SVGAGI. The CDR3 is CASSPNMNTEAFF. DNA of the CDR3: TGTGCCAGCAGCCCGAATATGAACACTGAAGCTTTCTTT.

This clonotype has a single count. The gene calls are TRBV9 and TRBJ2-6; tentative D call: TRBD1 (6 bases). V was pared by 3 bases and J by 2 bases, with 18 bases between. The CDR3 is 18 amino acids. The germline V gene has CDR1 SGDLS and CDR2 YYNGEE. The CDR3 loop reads CASSGLKGEMTGANVLTF. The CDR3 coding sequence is TGTGCCAGCAGCGGTTTGAAGGGGGAAATGACTGGGGCCAACGTCCTGACTTTC.

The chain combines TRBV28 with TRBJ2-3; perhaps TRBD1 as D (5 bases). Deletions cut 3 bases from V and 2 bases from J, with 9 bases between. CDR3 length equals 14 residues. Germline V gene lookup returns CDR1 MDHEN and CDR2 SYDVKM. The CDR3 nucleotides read TGTGCCAGCAGTTTGAACAGGAACACAGATACGCAGTATTTT. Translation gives CASSLNRNTDTQYF.

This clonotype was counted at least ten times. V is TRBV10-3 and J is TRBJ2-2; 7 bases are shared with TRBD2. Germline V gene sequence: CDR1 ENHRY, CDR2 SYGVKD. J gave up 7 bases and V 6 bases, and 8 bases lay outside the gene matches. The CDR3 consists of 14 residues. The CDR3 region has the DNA TGTGCCATCAGAGCGGGACGGACGGACGGGGAGCTGTTTTTT. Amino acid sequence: CAIRAGRTDGELFF.

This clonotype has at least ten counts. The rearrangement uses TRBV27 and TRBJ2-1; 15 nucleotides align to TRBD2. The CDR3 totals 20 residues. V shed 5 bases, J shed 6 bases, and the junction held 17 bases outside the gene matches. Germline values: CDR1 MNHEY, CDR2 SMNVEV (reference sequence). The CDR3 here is CASSLLRVGLAGGLGNEQFF. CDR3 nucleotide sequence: TGTGCCAGCAGTCTTCTCCGCGTAGGACTAGCGGGGGGGCTGGGCAATGAGCAGTTCTTC.

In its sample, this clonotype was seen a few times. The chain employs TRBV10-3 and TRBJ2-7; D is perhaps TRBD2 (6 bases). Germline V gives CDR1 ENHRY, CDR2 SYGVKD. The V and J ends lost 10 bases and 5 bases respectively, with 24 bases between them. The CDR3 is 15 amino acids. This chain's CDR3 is CATRSGTGENDEQYF. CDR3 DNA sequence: TGTGCCACCCGGTCGGGGACGGGAGAAAACGACGAGCAGTACTTC.

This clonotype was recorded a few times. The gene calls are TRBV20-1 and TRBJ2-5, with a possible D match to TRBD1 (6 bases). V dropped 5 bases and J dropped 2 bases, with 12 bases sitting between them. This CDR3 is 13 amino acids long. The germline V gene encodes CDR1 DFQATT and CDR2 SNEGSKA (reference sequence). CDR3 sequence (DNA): TGCAGTGCTCCGCGGACAGCGCAAGAGACCCAGTACTTC. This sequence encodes CSAPRTAQETQYF.

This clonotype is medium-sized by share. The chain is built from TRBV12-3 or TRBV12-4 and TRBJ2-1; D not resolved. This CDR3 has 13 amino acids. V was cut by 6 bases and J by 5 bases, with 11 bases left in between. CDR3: CASRRRNDNEQFF. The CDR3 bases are TGTGCCAGCAGAAGACGGAACGACAATGAGCAGTTCTTC.

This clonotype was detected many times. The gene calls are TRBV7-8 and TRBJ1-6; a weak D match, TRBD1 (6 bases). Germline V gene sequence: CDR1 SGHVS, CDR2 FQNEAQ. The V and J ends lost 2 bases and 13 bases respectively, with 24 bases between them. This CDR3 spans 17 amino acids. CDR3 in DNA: TGTGCCAGCAGCTTACTATCAGTAGGGACATATCAATCGCCCCTCCACTTT. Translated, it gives CASSLLSVGTYQSPLHF.

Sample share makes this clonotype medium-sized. As DNA, the CDR3 is TGCAGTGCTAATAAGGTGGAGACCCAGTACTTC. It translates to CSANKVETQYF. The gene calls are TRBV20-1 and TRBJ2-5; no definite D call. Germline CDR1 reads DFQATT; CDR2 reads SNEGSKA (reference sequence). The CDR3 is 11 residues long. V was pared by 4 bases and J by 5 bases, with 8 bases between.

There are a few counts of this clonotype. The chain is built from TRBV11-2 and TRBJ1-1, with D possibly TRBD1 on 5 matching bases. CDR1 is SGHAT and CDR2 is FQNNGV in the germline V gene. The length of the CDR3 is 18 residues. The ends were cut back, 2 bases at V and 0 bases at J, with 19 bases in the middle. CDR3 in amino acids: CASSLKVQGGLLNTEAFF. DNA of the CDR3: TGTGCCAGCAGCTTAAAGGTTCAGGGAGGCCTGTTGAACACTGAAGCTTTCTTT.

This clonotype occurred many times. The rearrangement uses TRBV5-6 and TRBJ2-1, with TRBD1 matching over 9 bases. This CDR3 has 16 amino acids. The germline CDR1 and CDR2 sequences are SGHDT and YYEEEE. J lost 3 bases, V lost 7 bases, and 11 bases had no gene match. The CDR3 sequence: CASRLETGQGYNEQFF. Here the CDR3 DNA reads TGTGCCAGCCGACTCGAAACGGGACAGGGCTACAATGAGCAGTTCTTC.

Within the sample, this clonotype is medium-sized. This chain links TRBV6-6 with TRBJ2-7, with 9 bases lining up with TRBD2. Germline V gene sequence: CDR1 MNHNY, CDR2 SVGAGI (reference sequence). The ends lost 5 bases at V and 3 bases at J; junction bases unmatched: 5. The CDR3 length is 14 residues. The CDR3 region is CASSRRTSDYEQYF. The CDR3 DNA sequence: TGTGCCAGCAGTAGAAGGACTAGCGACTACGAGCAGTACTTC.

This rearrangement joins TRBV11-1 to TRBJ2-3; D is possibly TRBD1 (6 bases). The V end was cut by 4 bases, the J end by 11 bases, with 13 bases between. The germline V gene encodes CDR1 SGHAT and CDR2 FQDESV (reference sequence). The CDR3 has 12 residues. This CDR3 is CASSSEGVKQYF. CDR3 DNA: TGTGCCAGCAGCTCTGAGGGGGTTAAGCAGTATTTT.

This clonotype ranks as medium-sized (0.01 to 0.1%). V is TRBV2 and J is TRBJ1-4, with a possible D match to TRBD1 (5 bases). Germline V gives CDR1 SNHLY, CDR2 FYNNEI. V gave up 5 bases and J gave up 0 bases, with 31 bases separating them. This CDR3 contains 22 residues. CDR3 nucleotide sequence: TGTGCCAGCAGTCAGCCAACCACTCAGGGTATCTTCGAGGACCCAACTAATGAAAAACTGTTTTTT. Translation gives CASSQPTTQGIFEDPTNEKLFF.

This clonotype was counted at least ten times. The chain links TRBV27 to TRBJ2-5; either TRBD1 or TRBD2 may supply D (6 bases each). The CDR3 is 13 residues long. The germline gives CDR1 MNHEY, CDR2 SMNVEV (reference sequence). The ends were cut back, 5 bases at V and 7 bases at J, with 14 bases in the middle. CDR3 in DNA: TGTGCCAGCAGTCCATCGGGGGCGCCGACCCAGTACTTC. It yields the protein CASSPSGAPTQYF.

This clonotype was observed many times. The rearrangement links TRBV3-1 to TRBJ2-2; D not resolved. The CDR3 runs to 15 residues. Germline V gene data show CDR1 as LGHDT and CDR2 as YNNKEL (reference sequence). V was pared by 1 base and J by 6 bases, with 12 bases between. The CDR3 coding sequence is TGTGCCAGCAGCCAAGGATTGGCGAGCGCCGGGGAGCTGTTTTTT. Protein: CASSQGLASAGELFF. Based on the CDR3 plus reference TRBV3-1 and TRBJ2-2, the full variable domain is DTAVSQTPKYLVTQMGNDKSIKCEQNLGHDTMYWYKQDSKKFLKIMFSYNNKELIINETVPNRFSPKSPDKAHLNLHINSLELGDSAVYFCASSQGLASAGELFFGEGSRLTVL.

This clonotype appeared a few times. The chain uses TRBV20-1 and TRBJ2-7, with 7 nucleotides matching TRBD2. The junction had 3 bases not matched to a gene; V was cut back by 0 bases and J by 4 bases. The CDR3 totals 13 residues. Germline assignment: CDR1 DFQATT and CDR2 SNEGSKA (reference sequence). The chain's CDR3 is CSARDGLDYEQYF. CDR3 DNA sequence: TGCAGTGCTAGAGACGGACTAGATTACGAGCAGTACTTC.

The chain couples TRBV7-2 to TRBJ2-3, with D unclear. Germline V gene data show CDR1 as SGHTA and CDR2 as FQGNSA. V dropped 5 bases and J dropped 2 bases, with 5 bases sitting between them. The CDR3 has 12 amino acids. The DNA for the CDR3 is TGTGCCAGCAGCCCGCCCACAGATACGCAGTATTTT. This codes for CASSPPTDTQYF.

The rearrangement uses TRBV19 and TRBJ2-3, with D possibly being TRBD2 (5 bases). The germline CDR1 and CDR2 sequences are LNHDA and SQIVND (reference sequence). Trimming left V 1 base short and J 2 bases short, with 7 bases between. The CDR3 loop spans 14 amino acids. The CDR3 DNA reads TGTGCCAGTAGTATAGTCGGGAACACAGATACGCAGTATTTT. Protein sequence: CASSIVGNTDTQYF.

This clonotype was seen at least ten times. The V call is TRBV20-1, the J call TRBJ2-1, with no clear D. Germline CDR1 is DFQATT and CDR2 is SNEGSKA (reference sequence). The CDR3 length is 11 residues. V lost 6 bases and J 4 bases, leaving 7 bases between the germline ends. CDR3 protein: CSAPRYNEQFF. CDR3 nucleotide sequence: TGCAGTGCCCCTAGATACAATGAGCAGTTCTTC.